Listed below are T cell receptor beta chains from one sample, sequenced in a study of T cells after yellow fever vaccination. A single record per CDR3 protein comes from TCRdb applying MiXCR to the 5' RACE reads. Here the sample spans almost 600,000 distinct CDR3 sequences, around an eighth being singletons. The sequencing used PBMCs, collected on the day of the yellow fever booster vaccination. Receptors were obtained from a man younger than 40 who received the YFV17D yellow fever vaccine. Both conserved end residues are part of each CDR3. The D gene is left open where the match is weak. Expanded clones get a size class; other rows say once, few or many, or leave the size out.

clone size: few
V gene: TRBV7-2
J gene: TRBJ2-2
D gene: .
CDR3 protein: CASSWGPGELFF
CDR3 DNA: TGTGCCAGCAGCTGGGGCCCCGGGGAGCTGTTTTTT

clone size: few
V gene: TRBV7-2
J gene: TRBJ2-7
D gene: .
CDR3 protein: CASTPLSSYEQYF
CDR3 DNA: TGTGCCAGCACCCCTCTTAGCTCCTACGAGCAGTACTTC

clone size: .
V gene: TRBV29-1
J gene: TRBJ1-5
D gene: .
CDR3 protein: CSVGTGNQPQHF
CDR3 DNA: TGCAGCGTCGGGACTGGCAATCAGCCCCAGCATTTT

clone size: .
V gene: TRBV29-1
J gene: TRBJ2-7
D gene: TRBD2
CDR3 protein: CSIIAGGWTGEQYF
CDR3 DNA: TGCAGCATTATAGCGGGAGGGTGGACGGGCGAGCAGTACTTC

clone size: once
V gene: TRBV20-1
J gene: TRBJ2-7
D gene: TRBD1
CDR3 protein: CSARDLDRGFHEQYF
CDR3 DNA: TGCAGTGCTAGAGACTTGGACAGGGGTTTCCACGAGCAGTACTTC

clone size: few
V gene: TRBV29-1
J gene: TRBJ1-2
D gene: .
CDR3 protein: CSVQTPTRGANYGYTF
CDR3 DNA: TGCAGCGTTCAGACACCTACTAGGGGTGCTAACTATGGCTACACCTTC

clone size: many
V gene: TRBV7-2
J gene: TRBJ1-2
D gene: TRBD1
CDR3 protein: CASSLGGQGGGYTF
CDR3 DNA: TGTGCCAGCAGCTTAGGGGGGCAGGGGGGCGGCTACACCTTC

clone size: few
V gene: TRBV25-1
J gene: TRBJ2-7
D gene: .
CDR3 protein: CASSEYRHTLQEQYF
CDR3 DNA: TGTGCCAGCAGTGAATATCGACACACGCTACAAGAGCAGTACTTC

clone size: .
V gene: TRBV7-9
J gene: TRBJ2-6
D gene: .
CDR3 protein: CASSLETAGANVLTF
CDR3 DNA: TGTGCCAGCAGCTTAGAGACAGCTGGGGCCAACGTCCTGACTTTC

clone size: .
V gene: TRBV3-1
J gene: TRBJ2-7
D gene: .
CDR3 protein: CASSQSPYYEQYF
CDR3 DNA: TGTGCCAGCAGCCAATCACCATACTACGAGCAGTACTTC

clone size: few
V gene: TRBV20-1
J gene: TRBJ1-4
D gene: .
CDR3 protein: CSAPHGLDGEKLFF
CDR3 DNA: TGCAGTGCTCCCCACGGACTCGATGGGGAAAAACTGTTTTTT

clone size: few
V gene: TRBV20-1
J gene: TRBJ2-7
D gene: .
CDR3 protein: CSARLGWNDEQYF
CDR3 DNA: TGCAGTGCTAGATTAGGCTGGAACGACGAGCAGTACTTC

clone size: few
V gene: TRBV9
J gene: TRBJ2-1
D gene: TRBD2
CDR3 protein: CASSVASGRVNEQFF
CDR3 DNA: TGTGCCAGCAGCGTAGCTAGCGGGAGAGTGAATGAGCAGTTCTTC

clone size: .
V gene: TRBV24-1
J gene: TRBJ2-5
D gene: .
CDR3 protein: CATSDARDTKETQYF
CDR3 DNA: TGTGCCACCAGTGATGCACGGGACACCAAAGAGACCCAGTACTTC

clone size: .
V gene: TRBV20-1
J gene: TRBJ2-2
D gene: TRBD2
CDR3 protein: CSASGGNTGELFF
CDR3 DNA: TGCAGTGCGTCGGGAGGCAACACCGGGGAGCTGTTTTTT

clone size: many
V gene: TRBV6-6
J gene: TRBJ2-1
D gene: .
CDR3 protein: CASSYEPKEQFF
CDR3 DNA: TGTGCCAGCAGTTATGAGCCGAAAGAGCAGTTCTTC

clone size: .
V gene: TRBV20-1
J gene: TRBJ1-1
D gene: .
CDR3 protein: CSAHLARAFF
CDR3 DNA: TGCAGTGCCCATCTCGCCCGGGCTTTCTTT

clone size: .
V gene: TRBV5-1
J gene: TRBJ2-7
D gene: .
CDR3 protein: CASSVAQGYEQYF
CDR3 DNA: TGCGCCAGCAGCGTAGCCCAGGGGTACGAGCAGTACTTC

clone size: few
V gene: TRBV11-2
J gene: TRBJ2-6
D gene: TRBD2
CDR3 protein: CASSFLAGGSSGANVLTF
CDR3 DNA: TGTGCCAGCAGCTTCTTAGCGGGAGGGAGCTCCGGGGCCAACGTCCTGACCTTC

clone size: .
V gene: TRBV21-1
J gene: TRBJ1-1
D gene: .
CDR3 protein: CASSKGGPPPEAFF
CDR3 DNA: TGTGCCAGCAGCAAAGGGGGCCCCCCCCCTGAAGCTTTCTTT

clone size: few
V gene: TRBV5-6
J gene: TRBJ2-7
D gene: .
CDR3 protein: CASRENGPSSYEQYF
CDR3 DNA: TGTGCCAGCAGGGAAAATGGACCGAGCTCCTACGAGCAGTACTTC

clone size: .
V gene: TRBV20-1
J gene: TRBJ1-4
D gene: .
CDR3 protein: CSAIEDWGIGEKLFF
CDR3 DNA: TGCAGTGCTATCGAGGATTGGGGAATCGGGGAAAAACTGTTTTTT